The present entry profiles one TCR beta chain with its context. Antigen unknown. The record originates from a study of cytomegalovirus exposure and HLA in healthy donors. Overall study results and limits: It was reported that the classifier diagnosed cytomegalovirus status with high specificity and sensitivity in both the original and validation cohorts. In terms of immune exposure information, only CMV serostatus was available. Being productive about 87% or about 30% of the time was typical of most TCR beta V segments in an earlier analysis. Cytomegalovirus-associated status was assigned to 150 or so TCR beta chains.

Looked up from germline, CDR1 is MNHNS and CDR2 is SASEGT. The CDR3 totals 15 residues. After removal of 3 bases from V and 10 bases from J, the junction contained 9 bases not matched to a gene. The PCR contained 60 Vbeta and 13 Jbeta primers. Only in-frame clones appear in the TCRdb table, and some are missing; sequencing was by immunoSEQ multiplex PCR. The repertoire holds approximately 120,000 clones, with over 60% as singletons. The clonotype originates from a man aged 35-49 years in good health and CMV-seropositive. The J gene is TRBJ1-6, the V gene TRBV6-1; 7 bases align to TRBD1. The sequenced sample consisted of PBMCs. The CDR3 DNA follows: TGTGCCAGCAGTGACAGACAGGGAGCAGGGTCACCCCTCCACTTT. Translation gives CASSDRQGAGSPLHF.